Sequencing of this T cell receptor beta chain was carried out in a study of cytomegalovirus exposure and HLA in healthy donors. Broader study findings: Several of the most significant clusters appeared, in a later analysis, to be linked to common viral pathogens. Most TCR sequences proved rare, with some public TCRs found in many donors.

The germline V gene encodes CDR1 SGHTA and CDR2 FQGNSA. CDR3 size: 13 residues. V was trimmed by 3 bases and J by 5 bases, leaving 10 bases between them. Remarks on this clone: Its antigen is not identified.

PCR involved 60 Vbeta and 13 Jbeta primers. Original methodology: Unique TCR beta chains totaled roughly 80 million in a later count, with around 11 million of them shared. Clones were sequenced by immunoSEQ multiplex PCR, and TCRdb holds only the in-frame ones, with some missing. V, J and clone size are those of that table, while D and trimming were read from the DNA. The sample spans some 21,000 clones; the ten largest clones claim about a fifth. The sample taken for sequencing was PBMCs. The chain is built from TRBV7-2 and TRBJ1-2, with a tentative D call TRBD1 (6 bases). This TCR derives from a man aged 55 to 70 in good health and CMV-seropositive. The CDR3 DNA reads TGTGCCAGCAGCTTGACAGGCAGTTATGGCTACACCTTC. Translated: CASSLTGSYGYTF.